Sequencing of this TCR beta chain was carried out in a study of radiotherapy plus CTLA-4 blockade in lung cancer. Worth noting for this clone: What it recognizes is unknown.

Measured with immunoSEQ multiplex PCR; TCRdb has only the in-frame clones, and not every one. The repertoire holds under 95,000 clones, roughly 79% seen once, with 20% to 25% in the top ten. Study observations and caveats: The study found tumor-derived TCR clones expanded in blood after radiotherapy plus ipilimumab.

This sequence originates from a human donor with non-small cell lung cancer whose response to radiotherapy plus ipilimumab could not be evaluated. Some clones in this sample may be carry-over from other donors' samples. Sequencing used peripheral blood, obtained from a patient treated with radiotherapy plus ipilimumab.

The CDR3 region has the DNA TGTGCCAGCAGCCAAGTGGGCAGGGGATATACCGAGACCCAGTACTTC. This gives the protein CASSQVGRGYTETQYF. The V call is TRBV14, the J call TRBJ2-5, with a tentative D call TRBD1 (6 bases). The CDR3 consists of 16 residues. V lost 1 base and J 5 bases, leaving 17 bases between the germline ends. From germline, CDR1 is SGHDN and CDR2 FVKESK.